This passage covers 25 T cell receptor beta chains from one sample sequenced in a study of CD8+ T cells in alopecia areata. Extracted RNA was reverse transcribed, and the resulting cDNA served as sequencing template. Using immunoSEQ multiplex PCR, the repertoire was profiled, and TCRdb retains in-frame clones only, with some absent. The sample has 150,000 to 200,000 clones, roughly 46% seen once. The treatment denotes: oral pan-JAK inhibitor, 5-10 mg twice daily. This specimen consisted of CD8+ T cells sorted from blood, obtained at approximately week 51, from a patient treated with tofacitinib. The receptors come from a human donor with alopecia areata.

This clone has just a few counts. The CDR3 DNA sequence: TGTGCCAGCAGTGAGCTCGACTCTAGCACAGATACGCAGTATTTT. Its translation is CASSELDSSTDTQYF. This chain uses TRBV6-4 with TRBJ2-3; D is uncertain. This CDR3 comprises 15 residues. CDR1 and CDR2 (germline): MRHNA, SNTAGT. Trimming left V 3 bases short and J 0 bases short, with 10 bases between.

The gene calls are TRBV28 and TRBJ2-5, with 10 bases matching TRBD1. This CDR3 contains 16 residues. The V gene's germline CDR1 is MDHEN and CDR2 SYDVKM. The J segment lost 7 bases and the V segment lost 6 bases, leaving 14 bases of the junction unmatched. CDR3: CASSAPRTGGPRTQYF. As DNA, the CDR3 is TGTGCCAGCAGCGCCCCGAGGACAGGGGGGCCGAGGACCCAGTACTTC.

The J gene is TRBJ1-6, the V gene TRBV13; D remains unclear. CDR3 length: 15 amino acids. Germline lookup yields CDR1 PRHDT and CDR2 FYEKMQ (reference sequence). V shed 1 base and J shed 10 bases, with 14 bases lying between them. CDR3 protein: CASSLAARVSSPLHF. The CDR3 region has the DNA TGTGCCAGCAGCTTAGCAGCAAGAGTCTCCTCACCCCTCCACTTT. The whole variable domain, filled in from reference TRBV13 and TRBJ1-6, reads AAGVIQSPRHLIKEKRETATLKCYPIPRHDTVYWYQQGPGQDPQFLISFYEKMQSDKGSIPDRFSAQQFSDYHSELNMSSLELGDSALYFCASSLAARVSSPLHFGNGTRLTVT.

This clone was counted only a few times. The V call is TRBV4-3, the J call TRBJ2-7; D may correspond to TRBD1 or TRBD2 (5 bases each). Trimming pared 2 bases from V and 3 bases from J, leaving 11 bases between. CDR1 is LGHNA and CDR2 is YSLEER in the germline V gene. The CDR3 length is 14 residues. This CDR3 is CASSQLEGNYEQYF. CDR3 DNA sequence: TGCGCCAGCAGCCAACTCGAGGGGAACTACGAGCAGTACTTC.

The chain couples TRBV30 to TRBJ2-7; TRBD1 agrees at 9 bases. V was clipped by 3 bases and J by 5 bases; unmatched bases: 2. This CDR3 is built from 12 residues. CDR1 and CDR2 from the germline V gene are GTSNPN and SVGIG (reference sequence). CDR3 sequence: CAWSTGGDEQYF. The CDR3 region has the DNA TGTGCCTGGAGCACAGGGGGCGACGAGCAGTACTTC.

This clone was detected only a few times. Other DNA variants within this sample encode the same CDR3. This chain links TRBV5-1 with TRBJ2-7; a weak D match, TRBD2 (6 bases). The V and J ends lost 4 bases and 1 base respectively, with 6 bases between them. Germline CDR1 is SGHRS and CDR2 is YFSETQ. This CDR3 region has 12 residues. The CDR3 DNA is TGCGCCAGCAGCGGGGGGTCCTACGAGCAGTACTTC. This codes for CASSGGSYEQYF.

This CDR3 reads CASSVVSGLGGEQFF. The CDR3 nucleotides are TGTGCCAGCAGCGTAGTGAGCGGTTTAGGGGGTGAGCAGTTCTTC. J is TRBJ2-1 and V is TRBV9, with a tentative D call TRBD1 (6 bases). This CDR3 contains 15 residues. CDR1 is SGDLS, CDR2 YYNGEE, per germline. Trimming removed 0 bases from V and 9 bases from J, with 16 bases in between.

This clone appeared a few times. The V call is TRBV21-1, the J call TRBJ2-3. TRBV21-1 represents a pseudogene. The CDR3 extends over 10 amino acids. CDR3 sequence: CASRTDTQYF. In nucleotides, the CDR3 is TGTGCCAGCAGGACAGATACGCAGTATTTT.

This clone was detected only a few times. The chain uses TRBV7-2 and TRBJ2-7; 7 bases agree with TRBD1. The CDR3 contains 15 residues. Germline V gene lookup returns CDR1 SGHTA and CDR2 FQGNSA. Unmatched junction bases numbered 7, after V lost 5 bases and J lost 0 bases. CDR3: CASSLLTGNSYEQYF. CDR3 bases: TGTGCCAGCAGCCTCCTGACAGGGAACTCCTACGAGCAGTACTTC.

CDR3 DNA: TGTGCCAGCAGTGACCCTCGGGGCGGGGAGACCCAGTACTTC. Amino acid sequence: CASSDPRGGETQYF. The rearrangement links TRBV2 to TRBJ2-5, with D perhaps TRBD1 or TRBD2 (5 bases each). Germline CDR1 is SNHLY and CDR2 is FYNNEI. V gave up 3 bases and J gave up 5 bases, with 13 bases separating them. The CDR3 is 14 residues long. Full variable domain (missing parts from reference TRBV2 and TRBJ2-5): EPEVTQTPSHQVTQMGQEVILRCVPISNHLYFYWYRQILGQKVEFLVSFYNNEISEKSEIFDDQFSVERPDGSNFTLKIRSTKLEDSAMYFCASSDPRGGETQYFGPGTRLLVL.

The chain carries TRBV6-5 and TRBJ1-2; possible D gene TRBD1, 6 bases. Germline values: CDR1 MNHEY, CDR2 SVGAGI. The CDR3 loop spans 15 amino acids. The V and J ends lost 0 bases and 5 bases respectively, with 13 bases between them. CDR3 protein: CASSYSRGRGYGYTF. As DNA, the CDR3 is TGTGCCAGCAGTTACTCGCGTGGCAGGGGATATGGCTACACCTTC.

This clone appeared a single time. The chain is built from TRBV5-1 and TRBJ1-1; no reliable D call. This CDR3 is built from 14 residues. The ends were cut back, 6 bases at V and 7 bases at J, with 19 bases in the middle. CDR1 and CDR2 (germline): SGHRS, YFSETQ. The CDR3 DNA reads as TGCGCCAGCACCTTAAGCGGAGGTCAACTTGAAGCTTTCTTT. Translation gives CASTLSGGQLEAFF.

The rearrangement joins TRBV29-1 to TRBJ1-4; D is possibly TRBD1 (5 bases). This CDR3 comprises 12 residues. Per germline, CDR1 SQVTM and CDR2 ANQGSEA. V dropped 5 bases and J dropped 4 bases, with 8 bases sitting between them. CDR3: CSVFGGNEKLFF. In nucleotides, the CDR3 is TGCAGCGTTTTTGGGGGTAATGAAAAACTGTTTTTT.

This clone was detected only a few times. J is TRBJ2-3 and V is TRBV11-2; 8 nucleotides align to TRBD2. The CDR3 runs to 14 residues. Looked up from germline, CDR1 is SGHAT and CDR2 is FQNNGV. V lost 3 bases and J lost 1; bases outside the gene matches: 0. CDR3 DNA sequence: TGTGCCAGCAGCTTCGGGGGGGGCACAGATACGCAGTATTTT. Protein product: CASSFGGGTDTQYF.

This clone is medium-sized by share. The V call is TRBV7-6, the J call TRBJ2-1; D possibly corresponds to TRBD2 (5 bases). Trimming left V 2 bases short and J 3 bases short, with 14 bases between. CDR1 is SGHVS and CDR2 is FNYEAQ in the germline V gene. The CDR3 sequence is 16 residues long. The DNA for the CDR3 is TGTGCCAGCAGCTTATTGGGAGAAGGTTTCTACAATGAGCAGTTCTTC. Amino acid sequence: CASSLLGEGFYNEQFF.

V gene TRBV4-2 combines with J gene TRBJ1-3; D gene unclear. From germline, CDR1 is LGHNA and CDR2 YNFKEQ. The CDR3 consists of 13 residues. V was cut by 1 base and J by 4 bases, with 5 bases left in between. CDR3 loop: CASSQVEGNTIYF. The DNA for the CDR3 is TGTGCCAGCAGCCAAGTGGAGGGAAACACCATATATTTT.

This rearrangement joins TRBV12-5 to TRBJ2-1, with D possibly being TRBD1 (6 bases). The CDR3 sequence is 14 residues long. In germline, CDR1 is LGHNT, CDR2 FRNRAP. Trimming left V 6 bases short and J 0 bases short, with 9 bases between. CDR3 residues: CASGRGSSYNEQFF. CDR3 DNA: TGTGCTAGTGGGAGGGGGTCCTCCTACAATGAGCAGTTCTTC.

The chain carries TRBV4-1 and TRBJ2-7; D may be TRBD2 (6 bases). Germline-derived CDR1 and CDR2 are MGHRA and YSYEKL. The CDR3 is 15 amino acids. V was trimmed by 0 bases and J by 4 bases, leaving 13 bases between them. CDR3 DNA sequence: TGCGCCAGCAGCCAAGAGGAGGTGGGGACTTACGAGCAGTACTTC. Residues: CASSQEEVGTYEQYF.

The CDR3 protein is CASSFWDRIFQPQHF. The DNA for the CDR3 is TGTGCCAGCAGCTTCTGGGACAGGATATTTCAGCCCCAGCATTTT. The chain is built from TRBV5-6 and TRBJ1-5; 8 bases are a match to TRBD1. V was clipped by 2 bases and J by 6 bases; unmatched bases: 7. The CDR3 has 15 residues. Germline V lookup: CDR1 SGHDT, CDR2 YYEEEE.

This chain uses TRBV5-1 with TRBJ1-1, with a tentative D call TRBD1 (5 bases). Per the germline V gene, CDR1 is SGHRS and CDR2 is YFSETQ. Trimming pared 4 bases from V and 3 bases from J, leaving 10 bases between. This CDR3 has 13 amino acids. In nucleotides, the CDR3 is TGCGCCAGCAGCCCAGCGGGGGACACTGAAGCTTTCTTT. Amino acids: CASSPAGDTEAFF.

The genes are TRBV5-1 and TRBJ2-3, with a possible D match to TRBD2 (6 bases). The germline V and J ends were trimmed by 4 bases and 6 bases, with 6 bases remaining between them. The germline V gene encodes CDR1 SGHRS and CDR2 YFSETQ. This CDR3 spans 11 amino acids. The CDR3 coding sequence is TGCGCCAGCAGCAGCGGGGATACGCAGTATTTT. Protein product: CASSSGDTQYF.

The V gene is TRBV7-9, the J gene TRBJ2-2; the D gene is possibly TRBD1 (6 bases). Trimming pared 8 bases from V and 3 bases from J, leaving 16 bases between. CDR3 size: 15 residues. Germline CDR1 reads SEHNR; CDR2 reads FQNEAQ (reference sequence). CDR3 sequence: CASPGPGDDTGELFF. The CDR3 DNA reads TGTGCCAGCCCCGGCCCAGGGGATGACACCGGGGAGCTGTTTTTT.

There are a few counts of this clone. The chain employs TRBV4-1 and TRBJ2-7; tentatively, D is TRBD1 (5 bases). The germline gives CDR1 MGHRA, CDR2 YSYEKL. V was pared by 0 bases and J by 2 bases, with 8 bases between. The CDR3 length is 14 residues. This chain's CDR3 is CASSQENRPYEQYF. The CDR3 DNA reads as TGCGCCAGCAGCCAAGAAAACAGGCCCTACGAGCAGTACTTC.

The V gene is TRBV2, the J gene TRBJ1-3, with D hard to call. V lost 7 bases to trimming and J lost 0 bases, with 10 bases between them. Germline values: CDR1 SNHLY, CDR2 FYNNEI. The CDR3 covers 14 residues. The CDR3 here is CASTGANSGNTIYF. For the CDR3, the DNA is TGTGCCAGCACCGGTGCCAACTCTGGAAACACCATATATTTT. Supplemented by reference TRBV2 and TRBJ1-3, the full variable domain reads EPEVTQTPSHQVTQMGQEVILRCVPISNHLYFYWYRQILGQKVEFLVSFYNNEISEKSEIFDDQFSVERPDGSNFTLKIRSTKLEDSAMYFCASTGANSGNTIYFGEGSWLTVV.

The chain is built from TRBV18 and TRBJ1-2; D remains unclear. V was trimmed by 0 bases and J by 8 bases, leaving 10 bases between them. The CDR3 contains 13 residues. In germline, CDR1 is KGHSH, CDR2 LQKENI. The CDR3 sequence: CASSPPEGEGYTF. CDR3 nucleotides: TGTGCCAGCTCACCACCGGAGGGCGAGGGCTACACCTTC.